Listed here are 13 T cell receptor beta chains from one sample, sequenced in a study of T-cell memory formation after mild COVID-19. In TCRdb, the 5' RACE reads were re-called with MiXCR into one record per CDR3 protein. The data show some 340,000 distinct CDR3 sequences, 10% to 15% seen once. The sequencing sample was made of PBMCs or a T cell subset sorted from them (not recorded which). The receptors were gathered from a man aged 18 to 29 who had mild COVID-19 (a few samples of this study predate the infection). Cell type and time point are not known.

J is TRBJ2-7 and V is TRBV27, with a tentative D call TRBD2 (5 bases). Per germline, CDR1 MNHEY and CDR2 SMNVEV (reference sequence). The CDR3 is 13 amino acids. The ends were cut back, 8 bases at V and 5 bases at J, with 16 bases in the middle. The CDR3 protein is CASGPVGSDEQYF. DNA of the CDR3: TGTGCCAGCGGGCCGGTGGGTAGCGACGAGCAGTACTTC.

This clonotype came up a few times. The chain couples TRBV25-1 to TRBJ2-5; D remains ambiguous. The CDR3 consists of 14 residues. Germline assignment: CDR1 MGHDK and CDR2 SYGVNS. Deletions cut 4 bases from V and 0 bases from J, with 9 bases between. The DNA for the CDR3 is TGTGCCAGCAGTGTTAGGTCGTACCAAGAGACCCAGTACTTC. It codes for CASSVRSYQETQYF.

The rearrangement links TRBV12-3 or TRBV12-4 to TRBJ1-2; 9 bases are a match to TRBD1. The CDR3 runs 12 residues. V trimming: 6 bases; J trimming: 8 bases; junction bases outside the gene matches: 4. CDR3 loop: CASSTGQGGYTF. In DNA form, the CDR3 reads TGTGCCAGCAGCACGGGACAGGGAGGCTACACCTTC.

This clonotype was seen more than once but under ten times. The chain recombines TRBV20-1 with TRBJ2-2; 11 nucleotides align to TRBD2. The CDR3 runs to 17 residues. The germline gives CDR1 DFQATT, CDR2 SNEGSKA (reference sequence). V trimming: 3 bases; J trimming: 0 bases; junction bases outside the gene matches: 6. DNA for the CDR3: TGCAGTGCTAGTTCTAGCGGGGGGCCCGCGAACACCGGGGAGCTGTTTTTT. Translated, it gives CSASSSGGPANTGELFF.

This clonotype was counted a few times. The chain is built from TRBV5-1 and TRBJ2-7; D is undetermined. V was clipped by 10 bases and J by 1 base, with 15 bases between them. The V gene's germline CDR1 is SGHRS and CDR2 YFSETQ. This CDR3 comprises 13 residues. The CDR3 coding sequence is TGCGCCTCCGCGGCTTCAGGATCCTACGAGCAGTACTTC. This translates into CASAASGSYEQYF.

This sequence joins TRBV7-9 and TRBJ2-3; 8 nucleotides align to TRBD1. CDR1 and CDR2 from the germline V gene are SEHNR and FQNEAQ (reference sequence). J lost 3 bases, V lost 1 base, and 3 bases had no gene match. The CDR3 runs 15 residues. CDR3 coding DNA: TGTGCCAGCAGCTTAGAGACAGGGGCAACAGATACGCAGTATTTT. This sequence encodes CASSLETGATDTQYF.

This clonotype has only a few counts. The chain couples TRBV3-1 to TRBJ2-5, with D tentatively TRBD2 (6 bases). The germline V and J ends were trimmed by 0 bases and 6 bases, with 8 bases remaining between them. The CDR3 is 13 amino acids. Germline V gene lookup returns CDR1 LGHDT and CDR2 YNNKEL (reference sequence). This CDR3 reads CASSQDAGKTQYF. The CDR3 nucleotides are TGTGCCAGCAGCCAAGATGCGGGGAAGACCCAGTACTTC.

The V gene is TRBV4-3, the J gene TRBJ1-2; perhaps TRBD1 as D (5 bases). V was trimmed by 5 bases and J by 4 bases, leaving 14 bases between them. Germline CDR1 LGHNA, CDR2 YSLEER. This CDR3 is built from 14 residues. The CDR3 spells CASSGWGAGYGYTF. In DNA form, the CDR3 reads TGCGCCAGCAGCGGCTGGGGCGCGGGCTATGGCTACACCTTC.

The chain couples TRBV6-2 or TRBV6-3 to TRBJ1-2, with D possibly being TRBD1 (5 bases). V lost 6 bases and J lost 8, with 13 bases in between. The CDR3 length is 12 residues. From germline, CDR1 is MNHEY and CDR2 SVGEGT. CDR3 amino acids: CASSDRQFGYTF. Here the CDR3 DNA reads TGTGCCAGCAGCGACCGACAGTTCGGCTACACCTTC.

This clonotype was found a few times. The chain joins TRBV5-1 to TRBJ1-4, with a weak D call TRBD1 (5 bases). Germline lookup yields CDR1 SGHRS and CDR2 YFSETQ. Trimming cost V 3 bases and J 7 bases, with 10 bases left between them. The CDR3 loop spans 13 amino acids. The CDR3 is CASSSGGGEKLFF. The CDR3 DNA sequence: TGCGCCAGCAGCTCGGGGGGAGGTGAAAAACTGTTTTTT.

This clonotype appeared many times. The CDR3 loop reads CASSSIGQGAGELFF. The CDR3 region has the DNA TGCGCCAGCAGCAGCATCGGACAGGGGGCCGGGGAGCTGTTTTTT. The chain joins TRBV4-1 to TRBJ2-2; 10 nucleotides align to TRBD1. Germline CDR1 reads MGHRA; CDR2 reads YSYEKL. With 5 bases clipped from V and 6 bases from J, the junction kept 6 bases outside the gene matches. This CDR3 contains 15 residues.

The rearrangement links TRBV5-1 to TRBJ1-6; D call uncertain. V was cut by 6 bases and J by 4 bases, with 14 bases left in between. Germline V gene data show CDR1 as SGHRS and CDR2 as YFSETQ. The CDR3 loop spans 15 amino acids. In DNA, the CDR3 is TGCGCCAGCAAGAGGGAGCCCCGTTATAATTCACCCCTCCACTTT. Translation gives CASKREPRYNSPLHF.

The chain has TRBV4-1 and TRBJ1-1; D is perhaps TRBD1 (5 bases). Trimming cost V 3 bases and J 6 bases, with 14 bases left between them. CDR1 and CDR2 (germline): MGHRA, YSYEKL. The CDR3 totals 14 residues. CDR3 region: CASSQGGVLAEAFF. The DNA for the CDR3 is TGCGCCAGCAGCCAGGGGGGGGTTCTCGCTGAAGCTTTCTTT.